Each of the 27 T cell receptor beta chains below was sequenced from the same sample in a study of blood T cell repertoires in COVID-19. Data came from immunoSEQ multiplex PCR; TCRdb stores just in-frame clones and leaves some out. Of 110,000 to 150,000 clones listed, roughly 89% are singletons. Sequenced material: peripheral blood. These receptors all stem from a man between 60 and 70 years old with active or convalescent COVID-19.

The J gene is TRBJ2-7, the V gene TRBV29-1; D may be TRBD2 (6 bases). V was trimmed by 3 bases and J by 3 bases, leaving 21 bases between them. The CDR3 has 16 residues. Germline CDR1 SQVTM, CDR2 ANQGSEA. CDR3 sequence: CSVDLLRAGRGYEQYF. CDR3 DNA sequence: TGCAGCGTTGACCTTCTTCGTGCGGGGCGGGGCTACGAGCAGTACTTC.

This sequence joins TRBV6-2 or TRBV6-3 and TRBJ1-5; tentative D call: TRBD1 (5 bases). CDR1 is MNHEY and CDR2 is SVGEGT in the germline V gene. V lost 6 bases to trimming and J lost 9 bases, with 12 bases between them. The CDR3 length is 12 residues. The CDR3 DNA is TGTGCCAGCAGCCCCAAGACAGTGCCCCAGCATTTT. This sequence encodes CASSPKTVPQHF.

CDR3 loop: CASSLSRVAGELFF. Here the CDR3 DNA reads TGTGCCAGCAGCTTAAGCAGGGTTGCCGGGGAGCTGTTTTTT. V usage is TRBV7-2 and J usage is TRBJ2-2, with D possibly being TRBD1 (5 bases). Looked up from germline, CDR1 is SGHTA and CDR2 is FQGNSA. With 2 bases removed from V and 6 bases from J, the gap between germline ends came to 10 bases. The CDR3 is 14 residues long. Using reference TRBV7-2 and TRBJ2-2 for the parts outside the CDR3, the full variable domain is GAGVSQSPSNKVTEKGKDVELRCDPISGHTALYWYRQSLGQGLEFLIYFQGNSAPDKSGLPSDRFSAERTGGSVSTLTIQRTQQEDSAVYLCASSLSRVAGELFFGEGSRLTVL.

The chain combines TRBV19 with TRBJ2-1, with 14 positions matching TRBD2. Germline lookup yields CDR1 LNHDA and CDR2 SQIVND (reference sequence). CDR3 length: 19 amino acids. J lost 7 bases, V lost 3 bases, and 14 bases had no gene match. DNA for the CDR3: TGTGCCAGTAGTATGGGTTTAGGGACTAGCGGGAGTTTTAGGAATGAGCAGTTCTTC. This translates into CASSMGLGTSGSFRNEQFF.

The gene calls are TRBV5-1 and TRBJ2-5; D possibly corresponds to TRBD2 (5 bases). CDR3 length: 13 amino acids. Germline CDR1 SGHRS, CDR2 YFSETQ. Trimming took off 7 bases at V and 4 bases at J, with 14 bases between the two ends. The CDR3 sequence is CASAIIALETQYF. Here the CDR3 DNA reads TGCGCCAGCGCGATAATAGCGTTAGAGACCCAGTACTTC.

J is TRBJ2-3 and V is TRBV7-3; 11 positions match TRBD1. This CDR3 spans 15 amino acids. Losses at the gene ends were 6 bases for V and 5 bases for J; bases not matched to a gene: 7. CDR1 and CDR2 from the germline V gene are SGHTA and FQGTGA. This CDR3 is CASSGTGGWGDTQYF. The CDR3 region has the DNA TGTGCCAGCAGTGGGACAGGGGGTTGGGGAGATACGCAGTATTTT.

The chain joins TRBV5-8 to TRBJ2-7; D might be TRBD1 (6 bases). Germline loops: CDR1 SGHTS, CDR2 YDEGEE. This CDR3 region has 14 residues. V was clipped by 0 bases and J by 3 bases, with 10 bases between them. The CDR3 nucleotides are TGTGCCAGCAGCTTGGCAGGGGAAGGCTACGAGCAGTACTTC. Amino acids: CASSLAGEGYEQYF.

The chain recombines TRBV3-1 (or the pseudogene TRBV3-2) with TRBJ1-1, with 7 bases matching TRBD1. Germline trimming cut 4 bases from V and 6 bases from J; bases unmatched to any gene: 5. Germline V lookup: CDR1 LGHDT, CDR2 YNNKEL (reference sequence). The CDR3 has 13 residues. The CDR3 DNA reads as TGTGCCAGCAGCCGAGACAGGGTTCCTGAAGCTTTCTTT. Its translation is CASSRDRVPEAFF.

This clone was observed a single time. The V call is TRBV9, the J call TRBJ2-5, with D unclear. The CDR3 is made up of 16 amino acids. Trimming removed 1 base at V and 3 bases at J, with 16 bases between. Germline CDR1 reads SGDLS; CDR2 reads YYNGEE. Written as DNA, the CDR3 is TGTGCCAGCAGCGTAATCACCCCAGCCCAGGAAGAGACCCAGTACTTC. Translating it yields CASSVITPAQEETQYF.

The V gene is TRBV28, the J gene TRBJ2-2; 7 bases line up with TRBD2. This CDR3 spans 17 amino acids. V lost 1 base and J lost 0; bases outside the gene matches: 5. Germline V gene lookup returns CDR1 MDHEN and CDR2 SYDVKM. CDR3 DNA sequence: TGTGCCAGCAGTTTATCCCTGGGAGGGTCGAACACCGGGGAGCTGTTTTTT. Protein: CASSLSLGGSNTGELFF.

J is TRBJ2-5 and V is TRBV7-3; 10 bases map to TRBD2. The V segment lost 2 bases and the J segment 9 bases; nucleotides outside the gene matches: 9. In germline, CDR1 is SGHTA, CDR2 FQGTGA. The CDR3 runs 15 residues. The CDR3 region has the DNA TGTGCCAGCAGCTTAGGGCTAGCGGGAGTGTGGGCCCAGTACTTC. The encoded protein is CASSLGLAGVWAQYF.

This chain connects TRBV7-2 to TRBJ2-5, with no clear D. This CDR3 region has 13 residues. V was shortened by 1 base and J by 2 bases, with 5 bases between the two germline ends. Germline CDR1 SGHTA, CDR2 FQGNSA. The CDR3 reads CASSLVSQETQYF. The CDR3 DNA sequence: TGTGCCAGCAGCTTAGTCAGTCAAGAGACCCAGTACTTC.

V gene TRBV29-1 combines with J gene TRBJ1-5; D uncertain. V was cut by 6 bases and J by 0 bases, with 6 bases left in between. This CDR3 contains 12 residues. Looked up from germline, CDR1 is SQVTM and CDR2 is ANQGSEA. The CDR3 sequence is CSVAYSNQPQHF. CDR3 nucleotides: TGCAGCGTCGCCTATAGCAATCAGCCCCAGCATTTT.

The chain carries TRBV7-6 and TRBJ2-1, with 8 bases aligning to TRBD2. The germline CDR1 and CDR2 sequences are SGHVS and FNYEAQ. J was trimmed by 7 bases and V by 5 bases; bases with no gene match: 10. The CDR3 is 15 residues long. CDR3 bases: TGTGCCAGCAGCCTCCAAAGCGGGAGAGAAAATGAGCAGTTCTTC. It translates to CASSLQSGRENEQFF.

The CDR3 protein is CASSFRQGGYGYTF. The CDR3 nucleotides are TGTGCCAGCAGCTTTCGACAGGGTGGCTATGGCTACACCTTC. J is TRBJ1-2 and V is TRBV7-2, with TRBD1 matching 7 bases. The junction had 5 bases not matched to a gene; V was cut back by 3 bases and J by 4 bases. The germline CDR1 and CDR2 sequences are SGHTA and FQGNSA. CDR3 length: 14 residues.

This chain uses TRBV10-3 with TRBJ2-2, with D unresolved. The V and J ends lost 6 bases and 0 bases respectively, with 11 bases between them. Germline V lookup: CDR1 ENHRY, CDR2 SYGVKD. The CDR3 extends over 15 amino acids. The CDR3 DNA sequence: TGTGCCATCAGCCTCGTCGACACGAACACCGGGGAGCTGTTTTTT. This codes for CAISLVDTNTGELFF.

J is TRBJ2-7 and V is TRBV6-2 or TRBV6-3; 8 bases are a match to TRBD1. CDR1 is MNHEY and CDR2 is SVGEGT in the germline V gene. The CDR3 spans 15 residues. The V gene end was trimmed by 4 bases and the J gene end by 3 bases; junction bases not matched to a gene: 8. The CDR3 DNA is TGTGCCAGCAGTTCCCCGGGACAGGCCTTCTACGAGCAGTACTTC. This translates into CASSSPGQAFYEQYF.

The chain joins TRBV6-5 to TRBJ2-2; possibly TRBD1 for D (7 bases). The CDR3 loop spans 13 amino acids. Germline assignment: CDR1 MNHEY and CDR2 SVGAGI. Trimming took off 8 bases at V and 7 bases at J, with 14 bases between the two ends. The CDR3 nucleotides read TGTGCCAGCGTGGAGGGGGCGGGCGGGGAGCTGTTTTTT. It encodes CASVEGAGGELFF.

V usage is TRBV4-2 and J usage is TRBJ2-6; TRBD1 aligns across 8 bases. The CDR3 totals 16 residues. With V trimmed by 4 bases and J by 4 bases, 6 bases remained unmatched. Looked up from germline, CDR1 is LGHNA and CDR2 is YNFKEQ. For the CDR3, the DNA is TGTGCCAGCAGCCCCAGGACAGGGACCGGGGCCAACGTCCTGACTTTC. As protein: CASSPRTGTGANVLTF.

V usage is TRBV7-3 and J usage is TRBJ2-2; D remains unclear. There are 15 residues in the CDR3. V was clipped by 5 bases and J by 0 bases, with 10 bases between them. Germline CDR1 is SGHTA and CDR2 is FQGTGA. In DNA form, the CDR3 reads TGTGCCAGCAGCGTACAGAACGCGAACACCGGGGAGCTGTTTTTT. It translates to CASSVQNANTGELFF. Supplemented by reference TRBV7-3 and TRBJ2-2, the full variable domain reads GAGVSQTPSNKVTEKGKYVELRCDPISGHTALYWYRQSLGQGPEFLIYFQGTGAADDSGLPNDRFFAVRPEGSVSTLKIQRTERGDSAVYLCASSVQNANTGELFFGEGSRLTVL.

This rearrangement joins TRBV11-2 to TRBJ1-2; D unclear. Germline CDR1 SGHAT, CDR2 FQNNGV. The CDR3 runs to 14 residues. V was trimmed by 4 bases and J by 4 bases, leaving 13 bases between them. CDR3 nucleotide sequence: TGTGCCAGCAGCTCGCAACCGGGATTCTATGGCTACACCTTC. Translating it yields CASSSQPGFYGYTF. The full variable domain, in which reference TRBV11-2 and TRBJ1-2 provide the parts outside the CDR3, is EAGVAQSPRYKIIEKRQSVAFWCNPISGHATLYWYQQILGQGPKLLIQFQNNGVVDDSQLPKDRFSAERLKGVDSTLKIQPAKLEDSAVYLCASSSQPGFYGYTFGSGTRLTVV.

The CDR3 coding sequence is TGTGCCAGCAGCTACGGGACTAGCATTGCCGGGGAGCTGTTTTTT. It yields the protein CASSYGTSIAGELFF. V usage is TRBV5-4 and J usage is TRBJ2-2, with 9 bases matching TRBD2. Losses at the gene ends were 3 bases for V and 6 bases for J; bases not matched to a gene: 6. CDR3 length: 15 amino acids. Germline CDR1 SGHNT, CDR2 YYREEE (reference sequence).

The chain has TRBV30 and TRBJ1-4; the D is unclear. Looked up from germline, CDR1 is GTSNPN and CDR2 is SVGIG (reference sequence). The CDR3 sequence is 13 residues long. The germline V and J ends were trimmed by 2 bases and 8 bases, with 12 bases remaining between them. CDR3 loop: CAWSLIQREKLFF. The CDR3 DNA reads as TGTGCCTGGAGTCTCATACAGAGAGAAAAACTGTTTTTT.

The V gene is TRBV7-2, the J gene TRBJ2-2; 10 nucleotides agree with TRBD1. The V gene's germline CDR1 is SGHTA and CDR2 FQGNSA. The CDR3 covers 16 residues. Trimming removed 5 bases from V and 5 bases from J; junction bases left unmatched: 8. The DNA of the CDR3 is TGTGCCAGCAGCCCTATTGGGACAGGGGTAACCGGGGAGCTGTTTTTT. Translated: CASSPIGTGVTGELFF. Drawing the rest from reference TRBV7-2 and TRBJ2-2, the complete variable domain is GAGVSQSPSNKVTEKGKDVELRCDPISGHTALYWYRQSLGQGLEFLIYFQGNSAPDKSGLPSDRFSAERTGGSVSTLTIQRTQQEDSAVYLCASSPIGTGVTGELFFGEGSRLTVL.

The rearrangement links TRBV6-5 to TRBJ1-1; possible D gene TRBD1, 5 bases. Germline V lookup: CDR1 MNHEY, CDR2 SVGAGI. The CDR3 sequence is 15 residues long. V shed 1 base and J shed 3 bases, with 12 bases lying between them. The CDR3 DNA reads TGTGCCAGCAGTTACTGGGGGGAGGGAGACACTGAAGCTTTCTTT. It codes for CASSYWGEGDTEAFF.

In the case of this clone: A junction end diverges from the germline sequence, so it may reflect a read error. The CDR3 DNA reads TGTGCCAGCAGCCCTCGGACTAGCGGGAGCGCTCTGGTCTACGGGCAGTACTTC. Translation gives CASSPRTSGSALVYGQYF. The chain employs TRBV7-2 and TRBJ2-7; 13 positions agree with TRBD2. The germline CDR1 and CDR2 sequences are SGHTA and FQGNSA. This CDR3 spans 18 amino acids.

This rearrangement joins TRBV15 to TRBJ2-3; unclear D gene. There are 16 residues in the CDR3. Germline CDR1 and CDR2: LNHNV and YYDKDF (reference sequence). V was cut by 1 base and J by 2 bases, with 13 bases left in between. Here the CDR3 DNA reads TGTGCCACCAGCAGAGCGGCAGGTCACAACACAGATACGCAGTATTTT. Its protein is CATSRAAGHNTDTQYF. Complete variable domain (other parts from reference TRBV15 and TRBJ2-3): DAMVIQNPRYQVTQFGKPVTLSCSQTLNHNVMYWYQQKSSQAPKLLFHYYDKDFNNEADTPDNFQSRRPNTSFCFLDIRSPGLGDTAMYLCATSRAAGHNTDTQYFGPGTRLTVL.